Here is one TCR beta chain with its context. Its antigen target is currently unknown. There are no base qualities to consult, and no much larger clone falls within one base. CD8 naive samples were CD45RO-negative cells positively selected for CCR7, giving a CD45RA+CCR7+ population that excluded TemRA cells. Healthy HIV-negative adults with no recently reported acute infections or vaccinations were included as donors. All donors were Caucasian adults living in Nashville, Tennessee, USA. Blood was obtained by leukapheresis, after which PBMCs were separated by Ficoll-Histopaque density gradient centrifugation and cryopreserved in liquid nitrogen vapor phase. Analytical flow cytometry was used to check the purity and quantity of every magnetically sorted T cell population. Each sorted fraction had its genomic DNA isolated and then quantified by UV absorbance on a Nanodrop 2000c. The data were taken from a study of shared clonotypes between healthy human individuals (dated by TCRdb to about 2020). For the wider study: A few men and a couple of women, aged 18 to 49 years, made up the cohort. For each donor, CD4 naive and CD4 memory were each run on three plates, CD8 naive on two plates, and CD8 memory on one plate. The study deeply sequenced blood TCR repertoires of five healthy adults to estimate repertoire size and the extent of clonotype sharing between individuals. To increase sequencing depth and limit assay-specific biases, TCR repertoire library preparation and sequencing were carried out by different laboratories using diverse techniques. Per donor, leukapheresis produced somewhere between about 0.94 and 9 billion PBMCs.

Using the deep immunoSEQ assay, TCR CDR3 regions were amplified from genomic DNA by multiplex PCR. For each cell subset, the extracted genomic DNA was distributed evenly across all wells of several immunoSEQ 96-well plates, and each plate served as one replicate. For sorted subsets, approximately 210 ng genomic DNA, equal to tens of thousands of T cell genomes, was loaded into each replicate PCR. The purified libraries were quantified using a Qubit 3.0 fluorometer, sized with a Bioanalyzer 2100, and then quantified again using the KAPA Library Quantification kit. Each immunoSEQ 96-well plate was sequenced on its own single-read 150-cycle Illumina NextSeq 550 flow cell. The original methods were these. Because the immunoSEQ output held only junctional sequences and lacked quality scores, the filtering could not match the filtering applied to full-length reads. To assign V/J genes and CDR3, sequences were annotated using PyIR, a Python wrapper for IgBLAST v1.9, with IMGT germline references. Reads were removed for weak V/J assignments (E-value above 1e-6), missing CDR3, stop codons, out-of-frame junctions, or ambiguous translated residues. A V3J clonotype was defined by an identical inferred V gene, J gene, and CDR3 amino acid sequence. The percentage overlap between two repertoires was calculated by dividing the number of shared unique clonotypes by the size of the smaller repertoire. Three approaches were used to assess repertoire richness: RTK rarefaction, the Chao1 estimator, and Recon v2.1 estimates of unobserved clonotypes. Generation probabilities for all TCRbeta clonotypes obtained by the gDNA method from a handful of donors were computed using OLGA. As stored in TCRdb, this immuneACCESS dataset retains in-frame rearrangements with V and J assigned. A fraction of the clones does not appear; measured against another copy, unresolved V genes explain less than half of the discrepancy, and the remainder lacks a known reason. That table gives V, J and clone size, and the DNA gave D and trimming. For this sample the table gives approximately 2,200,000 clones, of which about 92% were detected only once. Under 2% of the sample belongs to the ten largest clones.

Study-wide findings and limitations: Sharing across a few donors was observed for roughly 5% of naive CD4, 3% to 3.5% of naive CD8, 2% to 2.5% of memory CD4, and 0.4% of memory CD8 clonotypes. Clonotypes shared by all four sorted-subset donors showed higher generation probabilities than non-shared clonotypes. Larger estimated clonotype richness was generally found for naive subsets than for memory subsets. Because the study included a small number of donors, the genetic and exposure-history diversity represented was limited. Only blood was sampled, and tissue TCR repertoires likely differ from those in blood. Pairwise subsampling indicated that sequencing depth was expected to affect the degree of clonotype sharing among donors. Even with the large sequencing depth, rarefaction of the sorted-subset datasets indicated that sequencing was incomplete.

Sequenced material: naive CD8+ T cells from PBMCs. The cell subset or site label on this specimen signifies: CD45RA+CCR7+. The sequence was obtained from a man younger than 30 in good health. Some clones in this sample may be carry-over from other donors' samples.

The nucleotide sequence reads TGTGCCATCCAGAACGGCTTCTATGGCTACACCTTC. Protein translation: CAIQNGFYGYTF. Recombination linked TRBV10-3 to TRBJ1-2; no D gene call is confident. CDR1 and CDR2, per the germline V gene, are ENHRY and SYGVKD. There are 12 amino acids in the CDR3, from cysteine to phenylalanine inclusive. Of the read, only the CDR3 DNA is kept; its 36 bases are in frame from base 1. V drops 8 bases and J drops 4 bases, leaving 11 bases in between.